Given below is one T cell receptor (beta chain) in context. This sample is part of a study of blood T cell repertoires in COVID-19. Per the original methods: Nucleated cell number was recorded as an estimate derived from reference gene primer amplification. Profiling relied on immunoSEQ multiplex PCR, and the TCRdb table lists in-frame clones only, not all of them. V, J and clone size reflect that table, while D and trimming were determined from the DNA. The table records about 320,000 clones, roughly 90% of them present only once. Deletions cut 0 bases from V and 11 bases from J, with 14 bases between. Germline V gene data show CDR1 as SGHDT and CDR2 as YYEEEE. The CDR3 runs 14 residues.

Sequenced: PBMCs or T cells enriched from blood (not recorded which). The chain joins TRBV5-6 to TRBJ1-4; D perhaps matches TRBD1 (6 bases). This sequence originates from a woman under 40 who had been exposed to COVID-19. The CDR3 protein is CASSLAGAGQKLFF. The CDR3 nucleotides read TGTGCCAGCAGCTTGGCAGGGGCAGGACAGAAACTGTTTTTT. The entire variable domain, with the rest obtained from reference TRBV5-6 and TRBJ1-4, is as follows: DAGVTQSPTHLIKTRGQQVTLRCSPKSGHDTVSWYQQALGQGPQFIFQYYEEEERQRGNFPDRFSGHQFPNYSSELNVNALLLGDSALYLCASSLAGAGQKLFFGSGTQLSVL.